This TCR beta chain was obtained from a study of CD8+ T cells in alopecia areata. Regarding the study as a whole: Normal skin's resident alphabeta T cells are sequenced alongside lesional scalp T cells.

RNA was isolated and reverse transcribed to cDNA, the sequencing template. Clones were sequenced by immunoSEQ multiplex PCR, and TCRdb holds only the in-frame ones, with some missing. The sample lists some 170,000 clones, more than 60% occurring once. To note about this clone: The antigen is unknown.

This CDR3 spans 11 amino acids. The germline V gene encodes CDR1 SQVTM and CDR2 ANQGSEA. This chain uses TRBV29-1 with TRBJ1-2, with 9 nucleotides matching TRBD1. This clonotype originated in a human donor with alopecia areata. The input for sequencing was CD4+ T cells sorted from blood, taken at week 0. This chain's CDR3 is CGQGQGNGYTF. The CDR3 region has the DNA TGCGGCCAGGGACAGGGTAACGGCTACACCTTC.